Reported below is one T cell receptor beta chain. The CDR3 extends over 15 amino acids. CDR1 MGHRA and CDR2 YSYEKL come from the germline V gene. Trimming took off 1 base at V and 7 bases at J, with 13 bases between the two ends. The entry originates in a study of shared clonotypes between healthy human individuals. Replicate PCRs for sorted subsets used around 200 ng DNA; this equaled 25,000 to 30,000 T cell genomes. Generated by immunoSEQ multiplex PCR, the TCRdb table keeps only in-frame clones and is missing some. The table shows just over 2,000,000 clones, with roughly 94% occurring only once. Input material: naive CD4+ T cells sorted from blood. Described subset: CD45RA+ positively selected. This TCR derives from a man younger than 35 in good health. V usage is TRBV4-1 and J usage is TRBJ1-4; a possible D gene is TRBD1 (5 bases). The CDR3: CASSQVGGAAEKLFF. For the CDR3, the DNA is TGCGCCAGCAGCCAAGTGGGGGGTGCGGCTGAAAAACTGTTTTTT.